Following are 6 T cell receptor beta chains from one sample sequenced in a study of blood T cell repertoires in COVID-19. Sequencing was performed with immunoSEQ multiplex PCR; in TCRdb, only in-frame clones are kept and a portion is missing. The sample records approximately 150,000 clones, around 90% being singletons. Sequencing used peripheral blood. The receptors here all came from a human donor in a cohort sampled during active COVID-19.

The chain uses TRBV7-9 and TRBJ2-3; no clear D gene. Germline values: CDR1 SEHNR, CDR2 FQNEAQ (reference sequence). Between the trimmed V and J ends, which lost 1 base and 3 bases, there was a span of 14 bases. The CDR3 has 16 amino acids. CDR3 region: CASSLELLTTTDTQYF. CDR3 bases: TGTGCCAGCAGCTTAGAGTTATTAACCACAACAGATACGCAGTATTTT. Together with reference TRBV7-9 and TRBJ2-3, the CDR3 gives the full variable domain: DTGVSQNPRHKITKRGQNVTFRCDPISEHNRLYWYRQTLGQGPEFLTYFQNEAQLEKSRLLSDRFSAERPKGSFSTLEIQRTEQGDSAMYLCASSLELLTTTDTQYFGPGTRLTVL.

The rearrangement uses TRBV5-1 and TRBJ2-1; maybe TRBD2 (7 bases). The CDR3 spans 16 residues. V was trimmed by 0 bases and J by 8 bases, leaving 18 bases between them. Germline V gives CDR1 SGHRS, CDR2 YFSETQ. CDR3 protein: CASSLEHGGRGDEQFF. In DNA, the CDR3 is TGCGCCAGCAGCTTGGAGCACGGGGGGCGGGGAGATGAGCAGTTCTTC.

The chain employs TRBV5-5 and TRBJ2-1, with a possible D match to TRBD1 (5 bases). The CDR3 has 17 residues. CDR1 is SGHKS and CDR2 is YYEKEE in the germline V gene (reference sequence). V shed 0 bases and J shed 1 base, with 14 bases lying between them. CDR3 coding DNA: TGTGCCAGCAGCTTGGCGTGGGGCGGTACTTCCTACAATGAGCAGTTCTTC. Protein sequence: CASSLAWGGTSYNEQFF. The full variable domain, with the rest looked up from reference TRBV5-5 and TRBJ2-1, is DAGVTQSPTHLIKTRGQQVTLRCSPISGHKSVSWYQQVLGQGPQFIFQYYEKEERGRGNFPDRFSARQFPNYSSELNVNALLLGDSALYLCASSLAWGGTSYNEQFFGPGTRLTVL.

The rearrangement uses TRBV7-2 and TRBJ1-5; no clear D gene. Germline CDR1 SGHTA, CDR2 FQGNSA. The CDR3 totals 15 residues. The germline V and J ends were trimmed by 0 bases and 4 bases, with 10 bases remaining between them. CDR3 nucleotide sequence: TGTGCCAGCAGCTTAGCGGGCGGGTGGAATCAGCCCCAGCATTTT. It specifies CASSLAGGWNQPQHF. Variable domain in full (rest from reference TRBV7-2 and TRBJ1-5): GAGVSQSPSNKVTEKGKDVELRCDPISGHTALYWYRQSLGQGLEFLIYFQGNSAPDKSGLPSDRFSAERTGGSVSTLTIQRTQQEDSAVYLCASSLAGGWNQPQHFGDGTRLSIL.

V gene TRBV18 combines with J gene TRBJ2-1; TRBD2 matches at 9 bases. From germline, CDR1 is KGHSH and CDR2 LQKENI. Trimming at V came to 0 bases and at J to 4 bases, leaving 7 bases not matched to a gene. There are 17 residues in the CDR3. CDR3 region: CASSPPEAGGMYNEQFF. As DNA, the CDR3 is TGTGCCAGCTCACCACCAGAAGCGGGGGGTATGTACAATGAGCAGTTCTTC.

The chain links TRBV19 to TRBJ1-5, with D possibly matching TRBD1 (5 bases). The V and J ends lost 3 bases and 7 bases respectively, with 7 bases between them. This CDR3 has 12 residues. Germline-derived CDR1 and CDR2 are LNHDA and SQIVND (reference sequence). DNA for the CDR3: TGTGCCAGTAGTATGCGGGACCAGCCCCAGCATTTT. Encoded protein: CASSMRDQPQHF.